The 21 T cell receptor beta chains reported below all come from one sample, sequenced in a study of blood T cell repertoires in COVID-19. Libraries were prepared by immunoSEQ multiplex PCR; TCRdb keeps only in-frame clonotypes and omits some of them. Counted here are about 350,000 clones, around nine tenths occurring once; the ten biggest clones make up 3% to 4.5%. The sample comprised peripheral blood. All receptors come from a woman aged 55-70 years with COVID-19, enrolled during active disease.

This chain joins TRBV29-1 and TRBJ2-6; perhaps TRBD1 as D (6 bases). CDR3 length equals 17 residues. The V end lost 6 bases, the J end lost 4 bases, and 22 bases lay between the germline ends. Germline V gives CDR1 SQVTM, CDR2 ANQGSEA. CDR3 bases: TGCAGCGTGGCTATCATCTCTGGGGGCCGGGGGGCCAACGTCCTGACTTTC. This codes for CSVAIISGGRGANVLTF.

The rearrangement joins TRBV28 to TRBJ1-3, with D uncertain. Germline CDR1 MDHEN, CDR2 SYDVKM. The CDR3 runs to 18 residues. V lost 1 base and J 0 bases, leaving 16 bases between the germline ends. CDR3 coding DNA: TGTGCCAGCAGTTTATTCTTAGACGAGGAGTCCTCTGGAAACACCATATATTTT. The encoded protein is CASSLFLDEESSGNTIYF. The full variable domain, its missing parts supplied by reference TRBV28 and TRBJ1-3, is DVKVTQSSRYLVKRTGEKVFLECVQDMDHENMFWYRQDPGLGLRLIYFSYDVKMKEKGDIPEGYSVSREKKERFSLILESASTNQTSMYLCASSLFLDEESSGNTIYFGEGSWLTVV.

The V gene is TRBV3-1 (or the pseudogene TRBV3-2), the J gene TRBJ2-7, with 9 bases that match TRBD2. Germline CDR1 reads LGHDT; CDR2 reads YNNKEL (reference sequence). There are 12 residues in the CDR3. V trimming: 5 bases; J trimming: 12 bases; junction bases outside the gene matches: 8. The CDR3 coding sequence is TGTGCCAGCAGCTCGACTAGCGGAAATCGGTACTTC. Encoded protein: CASSSTSGNRYF.

A note on this clone: An end of the junction differs from the germline gene, which may be a read error. This chain links TRBV5-1 with TRBJ2-2, with D possibly being TRBD1 (6 bases). The CDR3 consists of 13 residues. Germline loops: CDR1 SGHRS, CDR2 YFSETQ. CDR3 loop: CASSPGHTGELFF. In DNA form, the CDR3 reads TGCGCCAGCAGCCCGGGACACACAGGGGAGCTGTTTTTT.

The CDR3 is CASSTGTGNEQFF. The DNA of the CDR3 is TGTGCCAGCTCCACCGGGACAGGGAATGAGCAGTTCTTC. V gene TRBV18 combines with J gene TRBJ2-1; TRBD1 aligns across 9 bases. The CDR3 length is 13 residues. Germline CDR1 and CDR2: KGHSH and LQKENI. V lost 6 bases to trimming and J lost 7 bases; unmatched junction nucleotides: 4.

This rearrangement joins TRBV6-2 or TRBV6-3 to TRBJ2-5; 8 nucleotides match TRBD2. J was trimmed by 4 bases and V by 5 bases; bases with no gene match: 18. This CDR3 contains 18 residues. Per germline, CDR1 MNHEY and CDR2 SVGEGT. The CDR3 reads CASSGTSLPPRFRETQYF. The CDR3 DNA sequence: TGTGCCAGCAGTGGGACTAGTTTACCCCCCCGGTTCAGAGAGACCCAGTACTTC.

The chain joins TRBV18 to TRBJ1-6; TRBD1 matches at 8 bases. The CDR3 is 14 amino acids. Trimming removed 4 bases from V and 10 bases from J; junction bases left unmatched: 6. Germline lookup yields CDR1 KGHSH and CDR2 LQKENI. CDR3 in DNA: TGTGCCAGCTCACAGGACAGGGAATGGTCACCCCTCCACTTT. Its translation: CASSQDREWSPLHF.

The chain couples TRBV14 to TRBJ1-4; TRBD1 is a possible D gene (5 bases). The CDR3 totals 15 residues. Trimming took off 4 bases at V and 4 bases at J, with 13 bases between the two ends. The germline CDR1 and CDR2 sequences are SGHDN and FVKESK. CDR3 nucleotide sequence: TGTGCCAGCAGCCGTCCCGGGACTTATAATGAAAAACTGTTTTTT. Amino acids: CASSRPGTYNEKLFF.

The CDR3 DNA follows: TGCGCCAGCAGCCAGAGGACAGGAGCCACAGATACGCAGTATTTT. As protein: CASSQRTGATDTQYF. This chain joins TRBV4-1 and TRBJ2-3; TRBD1 matches at 7 bases. J gave up 2 bases and V 3 bases, and 5 bases lay outside the gene matches. Germline CDR1 MGHRA, CDR2 YSYEKL. The CDR3 has 15 amino acids.

This chain uses TRBV16 with TRBJ1-2; 7 bases fit TRBD1. Germline CDR1 KGHSY, CDR2 FQNENV. This CDR3 is built from 16 residues. Losses at the gene ends were 4 bases for V and 5 bases for J; bases not matched to a gene: 13. The CDR3, as DNA: TGTGCCAGCAGCCGGGCCCCGACGACAGGGACTTATGGCTACACCTTC. Translating it yields CASSRAPTTGTYGYTF.

This chain joins TRBV6-5 and TRBJ2-5, with D possibly being TRBD2 (6 bases). Trimming took off 5 bases at V and 1 base at J, with 11 bases between the two ends. This CDR3 is 14 amino acids long. Germline V CDR1 and CDR2: MNHEY, SVGAGI. CDR3 amino acids: CASSPLTSQETQYF. For the CDR3, the DNA is TGTGCCAGCAGTCCCCTGACTAGCCAAGAGACCCAGTACTTC.

The chain carries TRBV2 and TRBJ1-1; 7 nucleotides match TRBD1. The CDR3 covers 14 residues. Germline V gene lookup returns CDR1 SNHLY and CDR2 FYNNEI. The ends lost 8 bases at V and 1 base at J; junction bases unmatched: 7. CDR3 in DNA: TGTGCCAGCCGACTGGGACAGCAGAACACTGAAGCTTTCTTT. It yields the protein CASRLGQQNTEAFF.

The chain joins TRBV7-3 to TRBJ2-2; D is undetermined. The CDR3 is 14 amino acids. Trimming stripped 6 bases from V and 5 bases from J, with 13 bases between. The germline V gene has CDR1 SGHTA and CDR2 FQGTGA. CDR3 protein: CASSLGPGTGELFF. CDR3 DNA sequence: TGTGCCAGCAGTCTAGGTCCGGGTACCGGGGAGCTGTTTTTT.

The V and J genes are TRBV5-1 and TRBJ1-4; TRBD1 agrees at 10 bases. This CDR3 comprises 14 residues. Trimming removed 5 bases from V and 3 bases from J; junction bases left unmatched: 1. Germline CDR1 and CDR2: SGHRS and YFSETQ. This CDR3 is CASRGTGANEKLFF. CDR3 bases: TGCGCCAGCAGAGGGACAGGGGCTAATGAAAAACTGTTTTTT. The full variable domain, rest sourced from reference TRBV5-1 and TRBJ1-4, is KAGVTQTPRYLIKTRGQQVTLSCSPISGHRSVSWYQQTPGQGLQFLFEYFSETQRNKGNFPGRFSGRQFSNSRSEMNVSTLELGDSALYLCASRGTGANEKLFFGSGTQLSVL.

The rearrangement joins TRBV12-3 or TRBV12-4 to TRBJ1-1; 8 bases align to TRBD1. The CDR3 contains 12 residues. V lost 7 bases, J lost 11 bases, and 9 bases stayed unmatched. CDR3 nucleotides: TGTGCCAGCACCGCGGACAGGGTGGAGGCTTTCTTT. This translates into CASTADRVEAFF.

This chain joins TRBV7-9 and TRBJ2-5, with TRBD1 as a possible D gene (5 bases). CDR3 length equals 14 residues. In germline, CDR1 is SEHNR, CDR2 FQNEAQ (reference sequence). Trimming stripped 5 bases from V and 5 bases from J, with 15 bases between. This CDR3 is CASSAPGLGETQYF. CDR3 nucleotides: TGTGCCAGCAGCGCCCCAGGGCTAGGGGAGACCCAGTACTTC.

V gene TRBV2 combines with J gene TRBJ1-5; perhaps TRBD1 as D (6 bases). The V end was cut by 4 bases, the J end by 4 bases, with 11 bases between. Germline V gives CDR1 SNHLY, CDR2 FYNNEI. CDR3 length: 14 amino acids. The DNA for the CDR3 is TGTGCCAGCAGTGCGCACAGGGCGAATCAGCCCCAGCATTTT. The encoded protein is CASSAHRANQPQHF. Full variable domain (remainder filled in from reference TRBV2 and TRBJ1-5): EPEVTQTPSHQVTQMGQEVILRCVPISNHLYFYWYRQILGQKVEFLVSFYNNEISEKSEIFDDQFSVERPDGSNFTLKIRSTKLEDSAMYFCASSAHRANQPQHFGDGTRLSIL.

The chain uses TRBV2 and TRBJ2-3, with D tentatively TRBD1 (6 bases). V dropped 5 bases and J dropped 3 bases, with 12 bases sitting between them. The CDR3 has 14 residues. Germline values: CDR1 SNHLY, CDR2 FYNNEI. Here the CDR3 DNA reads TGTGCCAGCAGTCAGGGGCGGTTTACAGATACGCAGTATTTT. Translated: CASSQGRFTDTQYF.

This sequence joins TRBV6-6 and TRBJ2-3, with 12 bases fitting TRBD2. CDR3 length: 16 residues. Trimming took 2 bases from V and 10 from J; bases not matched to a gene: 10. The germline gives CDR1 MNHNY, CDR2 SVGAGI (reference sequence). The CDR3 coding sequence is TGTGCCAGCAGTTACAGCGCTAGCGGGGGGGCTGTTGCGCAGTATTTT. This translates into CASSYSASGGAVAQYF.

The CDR3 DNA reads TGTGCCAGCAGTTTAGGGGGGGGCGGCGAAAAACTGTTTTTT. Residues: CASSLGGGGEKLFF. V and J are TRBV6-5 and TRBJ1-4; D may be TRBD1 (6 bases). Trimming shortened V by 4 bases and J by 8 bases, and 14 bases separated the two germline ends. The CDR3 consists of 14 residues. Germline V gene data show CDR1 as MNHEY and CDR2 as SVGAGI.

The chain is built from TRBV10-3 and TRBJ1-1; D may be TRBD1 (6 bases). The V end was cut by 7 bases, the J end by 8 bases, with 11 bases between. CDR1 is ENHRY and CDR2 is SYGVKD in the germline V gene. This CDR3 is 11 amino acids long. This CDR3 reads CAIKSQGEAFF. For the CDR3, the DNA is TGTGCCATCAAATCTCAGGGGGAAGCTTTCTTT.